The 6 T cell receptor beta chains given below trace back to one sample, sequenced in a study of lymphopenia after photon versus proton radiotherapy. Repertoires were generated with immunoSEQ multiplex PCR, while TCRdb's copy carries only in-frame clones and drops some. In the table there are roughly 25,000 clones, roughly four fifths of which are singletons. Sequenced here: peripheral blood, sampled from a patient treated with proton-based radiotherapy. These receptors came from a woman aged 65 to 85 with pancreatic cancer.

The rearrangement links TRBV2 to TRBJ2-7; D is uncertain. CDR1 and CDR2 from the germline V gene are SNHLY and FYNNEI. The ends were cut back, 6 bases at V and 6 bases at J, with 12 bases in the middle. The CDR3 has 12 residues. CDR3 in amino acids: CASSLSPPEQYF. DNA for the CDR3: TGTGCCAGCAGCCTTTCCCCTCCCGAGCAGTACTTC. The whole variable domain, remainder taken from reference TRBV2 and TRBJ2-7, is EPEVTQTPSHQVTQMGQEVILRCVPISNHLYFYWYRQILGQKVEFLVSFYNNEISEKSEIFDDQFSVERPDGSNFTLKIRSTKLEDSAMYFCASSLSPPEQYFGPGTRLTVT.

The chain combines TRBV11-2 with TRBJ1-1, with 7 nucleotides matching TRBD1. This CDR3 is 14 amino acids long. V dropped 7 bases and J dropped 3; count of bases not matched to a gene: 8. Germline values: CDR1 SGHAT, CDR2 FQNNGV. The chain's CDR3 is CASIQAGGYTEAFF. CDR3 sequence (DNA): TGTGCCAGCATCCAGGCAGGGGGGTACACTGAAGCTTTCTTT. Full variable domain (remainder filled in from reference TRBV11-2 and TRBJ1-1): EAGVAQSPRYKIIEKRQSVAFWCNPISGHATLYWYQQILGQGPKLLIQFQNNGVVDDSQLPKDRFSAERLKGVDSTLKIQPAKLEDSAVYLCASIQAGGYTEAFFGQGTRLTVV.

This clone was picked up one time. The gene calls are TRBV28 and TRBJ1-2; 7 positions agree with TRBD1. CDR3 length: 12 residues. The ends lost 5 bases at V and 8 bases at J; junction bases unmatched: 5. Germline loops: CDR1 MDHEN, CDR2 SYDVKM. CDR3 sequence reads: CASSQTGWGYTF. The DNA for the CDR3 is TGTGCCAGCAGTCAGACAGGGTGGGGCTACACCTTC.

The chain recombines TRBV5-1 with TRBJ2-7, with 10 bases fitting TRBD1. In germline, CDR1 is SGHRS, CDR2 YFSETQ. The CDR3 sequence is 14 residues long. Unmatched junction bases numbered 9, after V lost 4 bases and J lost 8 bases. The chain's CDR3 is CASSKDRGEDKQYF. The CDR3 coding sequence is TGCGCCAGCAGCAAGGACAGGGGGGAAGACAAGCAGTACTTC.

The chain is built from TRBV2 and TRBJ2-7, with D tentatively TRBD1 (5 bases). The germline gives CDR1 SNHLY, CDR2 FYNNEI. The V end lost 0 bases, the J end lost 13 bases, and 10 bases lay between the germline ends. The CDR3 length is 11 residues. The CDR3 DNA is TGTGCCAGCAGTGAAGCGCCACAGGAATACTTC. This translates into CASSEAPQEYF.

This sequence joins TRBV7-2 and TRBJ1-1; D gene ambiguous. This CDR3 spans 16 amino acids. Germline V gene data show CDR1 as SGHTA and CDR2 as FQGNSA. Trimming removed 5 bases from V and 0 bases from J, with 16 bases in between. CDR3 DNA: TGTGCCAGCAGCACCCGCGGCGTTAGGGTGAACACTGAAGCTTTCTTT. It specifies CASSTRGVRVNTEAFF.